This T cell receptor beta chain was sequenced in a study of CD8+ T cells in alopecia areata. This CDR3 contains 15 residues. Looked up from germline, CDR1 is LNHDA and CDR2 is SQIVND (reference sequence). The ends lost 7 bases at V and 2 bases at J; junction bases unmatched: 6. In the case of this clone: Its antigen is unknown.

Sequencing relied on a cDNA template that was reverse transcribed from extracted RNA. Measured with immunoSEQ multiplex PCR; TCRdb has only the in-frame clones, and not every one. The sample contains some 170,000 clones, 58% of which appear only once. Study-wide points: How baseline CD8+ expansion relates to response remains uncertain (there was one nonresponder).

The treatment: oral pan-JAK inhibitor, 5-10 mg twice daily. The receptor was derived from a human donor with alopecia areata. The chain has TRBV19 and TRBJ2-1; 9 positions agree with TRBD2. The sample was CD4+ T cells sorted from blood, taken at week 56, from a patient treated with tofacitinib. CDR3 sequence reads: CASKLSGGAYNEQFF. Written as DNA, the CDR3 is TGTGCCAGTAAACTTAGCGGGGGTGCCTACAATGAGCAGTTCTTC.